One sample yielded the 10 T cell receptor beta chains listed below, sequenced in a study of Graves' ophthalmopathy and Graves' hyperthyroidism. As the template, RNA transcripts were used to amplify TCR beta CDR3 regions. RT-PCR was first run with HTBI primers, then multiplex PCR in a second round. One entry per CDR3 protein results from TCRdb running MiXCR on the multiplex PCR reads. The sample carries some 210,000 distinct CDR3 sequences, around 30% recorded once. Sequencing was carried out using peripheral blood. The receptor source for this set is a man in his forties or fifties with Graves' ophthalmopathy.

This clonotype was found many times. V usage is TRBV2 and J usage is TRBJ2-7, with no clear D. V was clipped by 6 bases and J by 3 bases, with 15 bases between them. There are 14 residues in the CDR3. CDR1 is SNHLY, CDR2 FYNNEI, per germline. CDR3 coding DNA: TGTGCCAGCAGGTGGTCTGAACGGTTCTACGAGCAGTACTTC. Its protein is CASRWSERFYEQYF.

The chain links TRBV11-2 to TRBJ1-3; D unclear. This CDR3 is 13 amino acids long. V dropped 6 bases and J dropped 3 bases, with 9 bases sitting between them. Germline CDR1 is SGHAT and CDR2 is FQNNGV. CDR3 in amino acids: CASSYPGGNTIYF. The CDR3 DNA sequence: TGTGCCAGCAGTTACCCAGGTGGAAACACCATATATTTT.

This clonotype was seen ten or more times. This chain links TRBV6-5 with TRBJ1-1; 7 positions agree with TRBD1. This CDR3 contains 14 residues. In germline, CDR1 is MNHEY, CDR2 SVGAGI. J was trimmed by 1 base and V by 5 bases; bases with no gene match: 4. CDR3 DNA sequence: TGTGCCAGCAGTCATACAGGGGCGAACACTGAAGCTTTCTTT. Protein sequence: CASSHTGANTEAFF.

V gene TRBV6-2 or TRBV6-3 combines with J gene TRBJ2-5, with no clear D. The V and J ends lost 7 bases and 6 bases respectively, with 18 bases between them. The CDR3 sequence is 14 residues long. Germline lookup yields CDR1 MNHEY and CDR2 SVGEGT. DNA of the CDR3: TGTGCCAGCACTGACGCAGAACTCGTCAAGACCCAGTACTTC. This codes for CASTDAELVKTQYF.

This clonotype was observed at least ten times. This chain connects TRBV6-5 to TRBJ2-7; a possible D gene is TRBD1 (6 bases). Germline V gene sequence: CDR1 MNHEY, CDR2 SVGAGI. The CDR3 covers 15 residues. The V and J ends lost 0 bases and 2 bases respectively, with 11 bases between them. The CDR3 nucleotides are TGTGCCAGCAGTTACTCAACAGGGAATACCTACGAGCAGTACTTC. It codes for CASSYSTGNTYEQYF.

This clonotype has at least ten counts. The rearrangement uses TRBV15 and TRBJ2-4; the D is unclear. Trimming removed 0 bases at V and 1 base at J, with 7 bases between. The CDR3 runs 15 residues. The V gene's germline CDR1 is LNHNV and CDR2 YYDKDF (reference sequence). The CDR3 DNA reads TGTGCCACCAGCAGAGATTTGGGGGCCAAAAACATTCAGTACTTC. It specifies CATSRDLGAKNIQYF. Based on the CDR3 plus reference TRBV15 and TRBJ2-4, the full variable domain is DAMVIQNPRYQVTQFGKPVTLSCSQTLNHNVMYWYQQKSSQAPKLLFHYYDKDFNNEADTPDNFQSRRPNTSFCFLDIRSPGLGDTAMYLCATSRDLGAKNIQYFGAGTRLSVL.

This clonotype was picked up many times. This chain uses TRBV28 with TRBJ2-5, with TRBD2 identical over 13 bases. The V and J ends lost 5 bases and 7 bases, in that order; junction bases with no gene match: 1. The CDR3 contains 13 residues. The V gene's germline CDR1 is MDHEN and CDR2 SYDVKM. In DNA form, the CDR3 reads TGTGCCAGCAGTAGACTAGCGGGGGGGACCCAGTACTTC. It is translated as CASSRLAGGTQYF.

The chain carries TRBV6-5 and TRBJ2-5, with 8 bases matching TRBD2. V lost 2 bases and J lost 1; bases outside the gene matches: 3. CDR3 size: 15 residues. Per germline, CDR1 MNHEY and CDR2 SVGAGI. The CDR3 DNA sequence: TGTGCCAGCAGTTACCCTACTAGCGGCCAAGAGACCCAGTACTTC. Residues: CASSYPTSGQETQYF.

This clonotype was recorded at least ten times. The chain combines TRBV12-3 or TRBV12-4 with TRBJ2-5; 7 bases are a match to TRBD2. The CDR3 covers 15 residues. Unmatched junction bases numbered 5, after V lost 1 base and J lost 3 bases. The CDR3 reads CASSLEDGRKETQYF. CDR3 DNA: TGTGCCAGCAGTTTAGAGGACGGGAGGAAAGAGACCCAGTACTTC.

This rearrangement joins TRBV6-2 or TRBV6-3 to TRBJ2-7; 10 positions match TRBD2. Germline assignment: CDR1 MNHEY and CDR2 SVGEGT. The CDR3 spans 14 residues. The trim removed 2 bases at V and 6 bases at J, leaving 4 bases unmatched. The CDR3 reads CASSYASGSCEQYF. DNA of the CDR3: TGTGCCAGCAGTTACGCTAGCGGGAGCTGCGAGCAGTACTTC.